This TCR beta chain stems from a study of early T cells in non-severe SARS-CoV-2 infection. Study details: Sequencing was performed on bulk RNA from unsorted whole blood, leaving chains unpaired.

The CDR3 has 15 residues. Germline V CDR1 and CDR2: SGHTA, FQGTGA. Trimming removed 0 bases from V and 4 bases from J, with 13 bases in between. Attachment of unique molecular identifiers was made to individual cDNA molecules. TCRdb reprocessed the 5' RACE reads with MiXCR, giving one entry per CDR3 protein. Of 90,000 to 130,000 distinct CDR3 sequences in the sample, around 10% were seen once. The chain couples TRBV7-3 to TRBJ2-7; possible D gene TRBD2, 5 bases. This clonotype was sampled from an adult who was a healthcare worker with PCR-confirmed SARS-CoV-2 infection or an uninfected control (not recorded which). The sequencing input was whole blood. The CDR3, as DNA: TGTGCCAGCAGCTTAACAGGCGGAGGACCTTACGAGCAGTACTTC. Its protein is CASSLTGGGPYEQYF.